This T cell receptor (beta chain) stems from a study of cytomegalovirus exposure and HLA in healthy donors. Study details: The roughly 120 validation repertoires matched the approximately 700 first-cohort repertoires in platform, a later analysis reported. Findings and caveats of the study: Cytomegalovirus status was reportedly diagnosed by the classifier with high specificity and sensitivity. Cytomegalovirus-associated TCR beta chains were listed, numbering some 170.

Comments on this clone: Its antigen is undetermined.

Assay: immunoSEQ multiplex PCR; the TCRdb copy retains only in-frame clones and omits some. The sample lists tens of thousands of clones, roughly 93% occurring once. Sample: PBMCs. This TCR came from a young man in good health and CMV-seronegative.

The CDR3 DNA reads TGTGCCAGCAGCGTTGGACAGGGGGTTGAAAAACTGTTTTTT. This sequence encodes CASSVGQGVEKLFF. This sequence joins TRBV7-9 and TRBJ1-4, with 10 bases matching TRBD1. Germline values: CDR1 SEHNR, CDR2 FQNEAQ (reference sequence). The CDR3 runs to 14 residues. With V trimmed by 5 bases and J by 7 bases, 4 bases remained unmatched.